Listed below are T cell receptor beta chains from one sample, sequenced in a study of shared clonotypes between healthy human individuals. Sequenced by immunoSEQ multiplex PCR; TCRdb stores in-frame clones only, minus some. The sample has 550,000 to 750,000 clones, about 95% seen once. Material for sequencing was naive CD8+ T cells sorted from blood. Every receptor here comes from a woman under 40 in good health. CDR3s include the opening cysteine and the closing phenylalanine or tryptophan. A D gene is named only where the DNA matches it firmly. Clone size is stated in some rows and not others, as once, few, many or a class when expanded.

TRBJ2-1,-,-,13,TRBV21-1,CASSKKGLNEQFF,TGTGCCAGCAGCAAAAAGGGGTTGAATGAGCAGTTCTTC
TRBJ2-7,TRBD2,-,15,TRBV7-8,CASTQEGGSPLEQYF,TGTGCCAGCACCCAGGAGGGCGGGAGCCCCCTCGAGCAGTACTTC
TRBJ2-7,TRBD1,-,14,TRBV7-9,CASSPPGQGYEQYF,TGTGCCAGCAGCCCACCGGGACAGGGGTACGAGCAGTACTTC
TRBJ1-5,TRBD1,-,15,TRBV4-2,CASSQGDRVDQPQHF,TGTGCCAGCAGCCAAGGAGACAGGGTGGATCAGCCCCAGCATTTT
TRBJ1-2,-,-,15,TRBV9,CASSGRDTFSHGYTF,TGTGCCAGCAGCGGCCGGGACACCTTTTCCCATGGCTACACCTTC
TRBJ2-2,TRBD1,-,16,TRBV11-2,CASTSGQGVSAGELFF,TGTGCCAGCACCTCAGGACAGGGGGTATCGGCCGGGGAGCTGTTTTTT
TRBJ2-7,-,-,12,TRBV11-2,CASSPSSYEQYF,TGTGCCAGCAGCCCAAGCTCCTACGAGCAGTACTTC
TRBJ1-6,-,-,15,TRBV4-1,CASSQHPSYNSPLHF,TGCGCCAGCAGCCAGCACCCCTCCTATAATTCACCCCTCCACTTT
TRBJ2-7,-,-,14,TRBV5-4,CASSLGLRGYEQYF,TGTGCCAGCAGCCTGGGACTTCGTGGATACGAGCAGTACTTC
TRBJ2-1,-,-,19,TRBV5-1,CASSFLASDLERFYNEQFF,TGCGCCAGCAGCTTTTTAGCGAGCGACCTGGAAAGATTCTACAATGAGCAGTTCTTC
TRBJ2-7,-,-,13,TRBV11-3,CASSLGASYEQYF,TGTGCCAGCAGCTTAGGGGCCAGCTACGAGCAGTACTTC
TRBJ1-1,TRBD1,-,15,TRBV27,CASSLSAGGFTEAFF,TGTGCCAGCAGTTTATCGGCAGGGGGTTTCACTGAAGCTTTCTTT
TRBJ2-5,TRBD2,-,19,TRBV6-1,CASSETRGGLAAIQETQYF,TGTGCCAGCAGTGAAACCCGAGGGGGACTAGCGGCAATCCAAGAGACCCAGTACTTC
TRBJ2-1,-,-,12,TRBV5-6,CASSLGGHEQFF,TGTGCCAGCAGCTTGGGTGGCCATGAGCAGTTCTTC
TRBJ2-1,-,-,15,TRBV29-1,CSVELMGLLLSEQFF,TGCAGCGTTGAGTTGATGGGACTTCTGTTGAGTGAGCAGTTCTTC
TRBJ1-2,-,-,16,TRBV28,CASSLHIPGSNYGYTF,TGTGCCAGCAGTTTACATATTCCGGGCAGCAACTATGGCTACACCTTC
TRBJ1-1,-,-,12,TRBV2,CASEGERAEAFF,TGTGCCAGCGAGGGGGAAAGGGCTGAAGCTTTCTTT
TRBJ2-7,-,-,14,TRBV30,CAWSLVGVSYEQYF,TGTGCCTGGAGTCTTGTAGGGGTCTCCTACGAGCAGTACTTC
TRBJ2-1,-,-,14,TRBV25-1,CASSGRSSYNEQFF,TGTGCCAGCAGTGGGCGGAGCTCCTACAATGAGCAGTTCTTC
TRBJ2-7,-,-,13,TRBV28,CASSPGDSYEQYF,TGTGCCAGCAGTCCTGGGGACTCCTACGAGCAGTACTTC
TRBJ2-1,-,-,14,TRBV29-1,CSVERPRGRTEQFF,TGCAGCGTTGAAAGGCCTCGGGGGAGAACTGAGCAGTTCTTC
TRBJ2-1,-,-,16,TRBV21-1,CASSRGFWTPNNEQFF,TGTGCCAGCAGCAGGGGATTCTGGACTCCGAACAATGAGCAGTTCTTC
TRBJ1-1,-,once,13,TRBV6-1,CASRGGMNTEAFF,TGTGCCAGCAGGGGGGGAATGAACACTGAAGCTTTCTTT
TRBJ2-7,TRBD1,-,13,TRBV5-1,CASSTDRSYEQYF,TGCGCCAGCAGCACGGACAGGTCCTACGAGCAGTACTTC
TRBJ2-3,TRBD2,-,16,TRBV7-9,CASSSPLAGGPDTQYF,TGTGCCAGCAGCTCACCACTAGCGGGAGGGCCAGATACGCAGTATTTT
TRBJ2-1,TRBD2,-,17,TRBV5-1,CASSLAPSGLGYNEQFF,TGCGCCAGCAGCTTGGCCCCTAGCGGGCTAGGGTACAATGAGCAGTTCTTC
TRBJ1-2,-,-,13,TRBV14,CASSQVGHYGYTF,TGTGCCAGCAGCCAAGTAGGGCACTATGGCTACACCTTC
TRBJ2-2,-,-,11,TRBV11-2,CASSLTGELFF,TGTGCCAGCAGCTTAACCGGGGAGCTGTTTTTT
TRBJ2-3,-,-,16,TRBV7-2,CASSLWITGAGDTQYF,TGTGCCAGCAGCTTATGGATAACGGGAGCTGGAGATACGCAGTATTTT
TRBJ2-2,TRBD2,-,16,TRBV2,CASSLGLAGSTGELFF,TGTGCCAGCAGTCTGGGACTAGCGGGATCCACCGGGGAGCTGTTTTTT
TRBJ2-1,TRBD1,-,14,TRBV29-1,CSVYSPGGYNEQFF,TGCAGCGTGTATAGTCCAGGGGGCTACAATGAGCAGTTCTTC
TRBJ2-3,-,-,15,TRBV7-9,CASSISGQPANTQYF,TGTGCCAGCAGCATCTCCGGACAGCCGGCCAATACGCAGTATTTT
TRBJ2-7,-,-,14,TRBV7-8,CASSSLFNRYEQYF,TGTGCCAGCAGCTCCCTGTTTAACCGGTACGAGCAGTACTTC
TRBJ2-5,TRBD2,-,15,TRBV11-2,CASRTSGGGVETQYF,TGTGCCAGCAGGACTAGCGGAGGTGGGGTGGAGACCCAGTACTTC
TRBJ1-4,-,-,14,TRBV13,CASSLRGNDEKLFF,TGTGCCAGCAGCTTACGGGGGAATGATGAAAAACTGTTTTTT
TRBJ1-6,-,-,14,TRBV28,CASSLMRQTTPLHF,TGTGCCAGCAGTTTGATGAGACAGACTACTCCCCTCCACTTT
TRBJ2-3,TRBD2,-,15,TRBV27,CASSLMASGGDTQYF,TGTGCCAGCAGTTTGATGGCTAGCGGGGGGGATACGCAGTATTTT
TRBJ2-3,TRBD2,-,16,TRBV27,CASSLVRRELSDTQYF,TGTGCCAGCAGTTTGGTGCGGCGGGAGTTATCAGATACGCAGTATTTT
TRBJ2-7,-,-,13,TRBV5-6,CASSLEGTFEQYF,TGTGCCAGCAGCTTGGAAGGGACTTTCGAGCAGTACTTC
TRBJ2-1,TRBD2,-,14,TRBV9,CASSGTSGNNEQFF,TGTGCCAGCAGCGGGACTAGCGGTAACAATGAGCAGTTCTTC
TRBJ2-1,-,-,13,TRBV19,CASSPTGYNEQFF,TGTGCCAGTAGCCCCACAGGGTACAATGAGCAGTTCTTC
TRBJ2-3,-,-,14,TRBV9,CASSFGGSTDTQYF,TGTGCCAGCAGTTTCGGCGGGAGCACAGATACGCAGTATTTT
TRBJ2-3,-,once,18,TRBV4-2,CASSQQSLGGLSTDTQYF,TGTGCCAGCAGCCAACAATCGCTGGGGGGGCTGTCCACAGATACGCAGTATTTT
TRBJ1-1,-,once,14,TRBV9,CASSVVGRGTEAFF,TGTGCCAGCAGCGTAGTTGGGAGGGGCACTGAAGCTTTCTTT
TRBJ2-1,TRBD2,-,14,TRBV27,CASRGLAGYNEQFF,TGTGCCAGCAGGGGACTAGCGGGATACAATGAGCAGTTCTTC
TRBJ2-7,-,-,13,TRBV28,CASSLRGPYEQYF,TGTGCCAGCAGTTTGAGAGGTCCCTACGAGCAGTACTTC
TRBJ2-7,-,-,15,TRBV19,CASSIGGGGSYEQYF,TGTGCCAGTAGTATAGGAGGAGGCGGCAGCTACGAGCAGTACTTC
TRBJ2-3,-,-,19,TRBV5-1,CASSPRKRGGASSPDTQYF,TGCGCCAGCAGCCCCAGGAAAAGGGGCGGGGCTTCTTCCCCAGATACGCAGTATTTT
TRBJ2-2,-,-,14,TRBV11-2,CASSFFTDTGELFF,TGTGCCAGCAGCTTTTTCACAGACACCGGGGAGCTGTTTTTT
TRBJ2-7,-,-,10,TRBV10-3,CATSAGEQYF,TGTGCCACCAGCGCCGGCGAGCAGTACTTC
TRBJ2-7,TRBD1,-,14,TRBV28,CASSITGGSYEQYF,TGTGCCAGCAGTATAACAGGGGGCTCCTACGAGCAGTACTTC
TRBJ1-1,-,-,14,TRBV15,CATSEGRMNTEAFF,TGTGCCACCAGCGAGGGACGGATGAACACTGAAGCTTTCTTT
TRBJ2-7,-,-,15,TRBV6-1,CASSPWRLGSYEQYF,TGTGCCAGCAGCCCCTGGAGACTGGGCTCCTACGAGCAGTACTTC
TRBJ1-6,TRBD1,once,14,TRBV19,CASNRGVYDSPLHF,TGTGCCAGTAACAGGGGAGTATATGATTCACCCCTCCACTTT